This T cell receptor beta chain was retrieved from a study of tumor and adjacent non-tumor tissue in lung cancer. Study-level background: Aged about 31 to 80 years, patients included more than nine men and 4 to 6 women with stage I to III disease. Whole-study results and caveats: Significantly higher TCR diversity was found in tumor than normal lung.

Per germline, CDR1 MNHNS and CDR2 SASEGT. The CDR3 is 14 amino acids. RNA was extracted from bulk tissue without any cell sorting. More than 3 cm separated this lung sample from the edge of the tumor. A modified ARM-PCR protocol with three rounds of nested PCR amplified TCRbeta. TCRdb ran MiXCR on the multiplex PCR reads and lists one entry per CDR3 protein. Found here are about 67,000 distinct CDR3 sequences, 76% of them singletons; the top ten hold around 45%. As regards this clonotype: Its antigen is not known.

The chain joins TRBV6-1 to TRBJ1-2; D remains unclear. The source of this sequence is a man between 60 and 75 years old with non-small cell lung cancer. Sequencing was done on a sample of distant non-tumor lung tissue. The CDR3 bases are TGTGCAATCAGTGAAGATGTCAGATCATATGGCTACACCTTC. Protein: CAISEDVRSYGYTF.